These T cell receptor beta chains were read from a single sample in a study of CD8+ T cells in alopecia areata. TCRdb's copy holds only in-frame clones and misses some; the assay was immunoSEQ multiplex PCR. The repertoire holds about 120,000 clones, roughly 58% seen once, with roughly 30% in the top ten. The material sequenced was CD8+ T cells sorted from blood, taken at week 4, from a patient treated with tofacitinib. These receptor sequences come from a human donor with alopecia areata. CDR3s include the opening cysteine and the closing phenylalanine or tryptophan. The D gene is left open where the match is weak. Not all rows give a size; the values are once, few, many and, for expanded clones, a class.

TRBV27	TRBD1	TRBJ2-2	.	TGTGCCAGCAGTCGGGACAGAGAGAACACCGGGGAGCTGTTTTTT	CASSRDRENTGELFF
TRBV27	.	TRBJ2-2	.	TGTGCCAGCTCCCGACTGGACACCGGGGAGCTGTTTTTT	CASSRLDTGELFF
TRBV29-1	.	TRBJ2-1	.	TGCAGCTGCCCCTGGGGAGATTGGTCCTACAATGAGCAGTTCTTC	CSCPWGDWSYNEQFF
TRBV29-1	TRBD1	TRBJ2-7	.	TGCAGCGTTTGGGACAGGGGCTACGAGCAGTACTTC	CSVWDRGYEQYF
TRBV29-1	.	TRBJ1-5	.	TGCAGCGTTCGGCTAGACAGCAATCAGCCCCAGCATTTT	CSVRLDSNQPQHF
TRBV29-1	.	TRBJ1-1	.	TGCAGCGATGGGGGGACTGAAGCTTTCTTT	CSDGGTEAFF
TRBV5-6	TRBD1	TRBJ2-7	.	TGTGCCAGCAGCCCTCCTCCGGGACAGGGGGCCTACGAGCAGTACTTC	CASSPPPGQGAYEQYF
TRBV7-9	TRBD1	TRBJ1-4	.	TGTGCCAGCAGCGGGGAAGGGACAGACGCGGATGAAAAACTGTTTTTT	CASSGEGTDADEKLFF
TRBV10-3	.	TRBJ1-2	.	TGTGCCATCAGTGAAGTCTCTCCTAACTATGGCTACACCTTC	CAISEVSPNYGYTF
TRBV7-2	.	TRBJ2-5	few	TGTGCCAGCAACATGGTCCCTATGGGAGAGACCCAGTACTTC	CASNMVPMGETQYF
TRBV7-9	.	TRBJ2-1	.	TGTGCCAGCAGCCCGCACCGGGACTCCCCTTTTGGTAATGAGCAGTTCTTC	CASSPHRDSPFGNEQFF
TRBV9	TRBD2	TRBJ2-3	.	TGTGCCAGCAGCGTAGAGGCTAGCGGGGGGATTGATACGCAGTATTTT	CASSVEASGGIDTQYF
TRBV5-6	TRBD2	TRBJ2-3	medium-sized	TGTGCCAGCAGGCGGGGGGGCACAGATACGCAGTATTTT	CASRRGGTDTQYF
TRBV4-1	TRBD1	TRBJ2-3	.	TGCGCCAGCAGCCTTCGGGACAGGGAATTAGATACGCAGTATTTT	CASSLRDRELDTQYF
TRBV27	TRBD1	TRBJ2-1	.	TGTGCCAGCAGTTTATCCGGGACAGGTAACAATGAGCAGTTCTTC	CASSLSGTGNNEQFF
TRBV2	.	TRBJ2-7	.	TGTGCCAGCAGTGGGGTGGAGCCCGTCTACGAGCAGTACTTC	CASSGVEPVYEQYF
TRBV18	.	TRBJ1-1	.	TGTGCCAGCTCATCCGGGGAGGGAGCGGTCTACGGCACTGAAGCTTTCTTT	CASSSGEGAVYGTEAFF
TRBV11-2	TRBD2	TRBJ2-5	.	TGTGCCAGCAGCCAGGGACTAGCGGGGGCGGCGGAGACCCAGTACTTC	CASSQGLAGAAETQYF
TRBV29-1	TRBD2	TRBJ2-1	.	TGCAGCGTTGAAGATCCGCTAGCGGGGGACTACAATGAGCAGTTCTTC	CSVEDPLAGDYNEQFF
TRBV10-3	TRBD2	TRBJ2-1	.	TGTGCCATCAGTGAGTCTAGCGGGGAGAGCTCCTACAATGAGCAGTTCTTC	CAISESSGESSYNEQFF
TRBV29-1	.	TRBJ1-2	.	TGCAGCGTTGAAAGCATAGGGGAAGACTATGGCTACACCTTC	CSVESIGEDYGYTF
TRBV27	TRBD1	TRBJ2-1	.	TGTGCCAGCAGTTTAGATGACAGGGGGAGAGTCAATGAGCAGTTCTTC	CASSLDDRGRVNEQFF
TRBV5-1	.	TRBJ2-5	few	TGCGCCAGCAGCTTGGATGGGATTGAGACCCAGTACTTC	CASSLDGIETQYF
TRBV27	.	TRBJ2-7	.	TGTGCCAGCAGTTCCGGACACAACGAGCAGTACTTC	CASSSGHNEQYF
TRBV29-1	.	TRBJ2-7	few	TGCAGCGCCGGAGATGGGGGATTCGAGCAGTACTTC	CSAGDGGFEQYF
TRBV18	.	TRBJ2-3	.	TGTGCCAGCTCACCGCCGGCAACAGATACGCAGTATTTT	CASSPPATDTQYF
TRBV29-1	.	TRBJ1-1	.	TGCAGCGTTGAAGAACAGGAGAATGAAGCTTTCTTT	CSVEEQENEAFF